A single sample is the source of the 5 T cell receptor beta chains below, sequenced in a study of T-cell memory formation after mild COVID-19. TCRdb used MiXCR to reprocess the 5' RACE reads, holding one entry per CDR3 protein. This sample carries about 430,000 distinct CDR3 sequences, more than 15% of them seen once, and the ten largest clones take 20% to 25%. Input material: PBMCs or a T cell subset sorted from them (not recorded which). All receptors come from a man aged 18 to 30 who had mild COVID-19 (a few samples of this study predate the infection). Cell type and time point are not known.

This clonotype was detected many times. The chain carries TRBV6-5 and TRBJ1-1; 11 bases align to TRBD1. From germline, CDR1 is MNHEY and CDR2 SVGAGI. The CDR3 has 14 residues. J lost 5 bases, V lost 10 bases, and 9 bases had no gene match. The chain's CDR3 is CATHWGQGETEAFF. In DNA form, the CDR3 reads TGTGCCACCCATTGGGGACAGGGGGAGACTGAAGCTTTCTTT.

The rearrangement joins TRBV6-6 to TRBJ2-7; 8 bases map to TRBD2. Per the germline V gene, CDR1 is MNHNY and CDR2 is SVGAGI (reference sequence). The trim removed 5 bases at V and 2 bases at J, leaving 8 bases unmatched. The CDR3 loop spans 15 amino acids. The chain's CDR3 is CASSTPPGGAYEQYF. CDR3 DNA sequence: TGTGCCAGCAGTACCCCTCCGGGGGGGGCCTACGAGCAGTACTTC.

There are a few counts of this clonotype. The genes are TRBV5-6 and TRBJ1-4, with D unresolved. This CDR3 has 16 residues. V was cut by 0 bases and J by 5 bases, with 14 bases left in between. Germline V CDR1 and CDR2: SGHDT, YYEEEE. This chain's CDR3 is CASSLAPGSPNEKLFF. The CDR3 nucleotides are TGTGCCAGCAGCTTGGCGCCCGGGTCGCCGAATGAAAAACTGTTTTTT.

In this sample, this clonotype turned up many times. V and J are TRBV7-2 and TRBJ2-1, with unresolved D. The V gene lost 2 bases and the J gene lost 3 bases, with 8 bases spanning the gap. The germline CDR1 and CDR2 sequences are SGHTA and FQGNSA. This CDR3 comprises 14 residues. For the CDR3, the DNA is TGTGCCAGCAGCTTATGGACGGACTACAATGAGCAGTTCTTC. Amino acids: CASSLWTDYNEQFF.

This clonotype has a handful of counts. The rearrangement joins TRBV6-6 to TRBJ2-7; D not certain. Trimming cost V 2 bases and J 2 bases, with 7 bases left between them. CDR1 and CDR2 from the germline V gene are MNHNY and SVGAGI (reference sequence). This CDR3 is 13 amino acids long. CDR3 sequence: CASSYKVPYEQYF. CDR3 coding DNA: TGTGCCAGCAGTTACAAGGTTCCCTACGAGCAGTACTTC.